This entry concerns a single T cell receptor (beta chain). Its antigen remains unknown. A single base separates this from a much larger clone, so it may be a read error. It was RNA transcripts that yielded the amplified TCR beta CDR3 regions. Using the HTBI primer set, a first-round RT-PCR was run on the TCR CDR3. TCRdb analysed the multiplex PCR reads with MiXCR anew, one entry per CDR3 protein. The repertoire has over 500,000 distinct CDR3 sequences, roughly 15% of them found once; the top ten carry approximately 15%. This entry is derived from a study of T cells in Graves' hyperthyroidism and ophthalmopathy. Study at large: Blood was drawn when the patient was first diagnosed and still untreated.

Stable hyperthyroidism: no ophthalmopathy progression over 18 months of follow-up. The study, taken as a whole, reports: Ophthalmopathy could be told apart from stable hyperthyroidism with a 13 V-J model.

The CDR3 covers 16 residues. From germline, CDR1 is SGDLS and CDR2 YYNGEE. The sequence was obtained from a woman between 35 and 50 years old with Graves' hyperthyroidism. The V and J genes are TRBV9 and TRBJ2-2, with D unresolved. Sequenced sample: blood. The CDR3 protein is CASSRPDGPNAGELFF. As DNA, the CDR3 is TGTGCCAGCAGCAGACCGGACGGACCGAACGCCGGGGAGCTGTTTTTT. The full variable domain, completed using reference TRBV9 and TRBJ2-2, is DSGVTQTPKHLITATGQRVTLRCSPRSGDLSVYWYQQSLDQGLQFLIQYYNGEERAKGNILERFSAQQFPDLHSELNLSSLELGDSALYFCASSRPDGPNAGELFFGEGSRLTVL.